The clone carrying this TCR beta chain was recorded only once. Its antigen is not identified. The data were taken from a study of blood T cells in healthy people across ages. Findings and limits, study-wide: Per million T cells, TCR beta diversity dropped roughly linearly as age increased. Percentage of naive T cells showed a strong correlation with TCR beta diversity.

The germline V gene has CDR1 MNHGY and CDR2 SAAAGT. J gave up 8 bases and V 2 bases, and 12 bases lay outside the gene matches. CDR3 size: 18 residues. Together with a sample-barcoded 5' primer, a J-beta primer mix was included in a second PCR lasting 7 to 11 cycles. Each cDNA molecule, via a template-switch adaptor with 12 random nucleotides, was tagged. MiXCR, applied by TCRdb to the 5' RACE reads, yields one record per CDR3 protein. This table has about 730,000 distinct CDR3 sequences, approximately 39% appearing once. The TCR comes from a woman aged 55-70 years in good health. The genes are TRBV6-8 and TRBJ2-1; 13 nucleotides match TRBD2. The specimen sequenced was blood. As DNA, the CDR3 is TGTGCCAGCAGTTACCCCTCACTAGCGGGAGGGTTATACGATGAGCAGTTCTTC. Its protein is CASSYPSLAGGLYDEQFF.